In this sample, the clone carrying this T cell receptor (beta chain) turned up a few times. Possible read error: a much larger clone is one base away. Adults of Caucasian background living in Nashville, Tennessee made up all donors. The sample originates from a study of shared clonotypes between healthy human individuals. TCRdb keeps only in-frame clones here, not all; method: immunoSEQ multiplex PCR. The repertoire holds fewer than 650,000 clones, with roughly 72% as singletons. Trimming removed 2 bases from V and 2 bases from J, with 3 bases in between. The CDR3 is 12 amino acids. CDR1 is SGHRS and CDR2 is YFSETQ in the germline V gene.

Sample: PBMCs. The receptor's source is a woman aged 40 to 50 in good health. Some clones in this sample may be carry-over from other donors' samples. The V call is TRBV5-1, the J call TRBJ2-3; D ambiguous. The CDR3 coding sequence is TGCGCCAGCAGCTTAAACACAGATACGCAGTATTTT. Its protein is CASSLNTDTQYF.